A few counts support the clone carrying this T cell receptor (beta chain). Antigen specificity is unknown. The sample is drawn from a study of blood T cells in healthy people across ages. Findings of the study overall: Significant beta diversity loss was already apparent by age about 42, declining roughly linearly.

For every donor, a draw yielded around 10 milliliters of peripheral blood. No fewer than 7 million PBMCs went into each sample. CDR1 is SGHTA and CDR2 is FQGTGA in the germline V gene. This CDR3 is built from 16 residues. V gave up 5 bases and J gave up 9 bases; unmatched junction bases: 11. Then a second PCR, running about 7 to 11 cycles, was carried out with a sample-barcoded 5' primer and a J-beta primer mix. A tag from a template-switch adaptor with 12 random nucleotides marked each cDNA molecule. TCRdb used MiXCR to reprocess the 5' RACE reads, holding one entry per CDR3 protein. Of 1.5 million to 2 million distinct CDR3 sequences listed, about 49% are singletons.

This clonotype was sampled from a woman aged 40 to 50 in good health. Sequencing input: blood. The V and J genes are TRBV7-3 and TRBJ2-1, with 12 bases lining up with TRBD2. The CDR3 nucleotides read TGTGCCAGCAGCCCCCTGCTAGCGGGGGGGCTTGGTGAGCAGTTCTTC. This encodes CASSPLLAGGLGEQFF.